These 6 T cell receptor beta chains share one sample of origin, sequenced in a study of cytomegalovirus exposure and HLA in healthy donors. The study ran its PCR with 60 Vbeta and 13 Jbeta primers. Using immunoSEQ multiplex PCR, the repertoire was profiled, and TCRdb retains in-frame clones only, with some absent. The sample carries around 170,000 clones, roughly 76% recorded once. Sequencing used PBMCs. All receptors come from a man aged 40-50 years in good health and CMV-seropositive.

The rearrangement links TRBV7-2 to TRBJ2-7; TRBD1 matches 7 bases. Germline assignment: CDR1 SGHTA and CDR2 FQGNSA. V gave up 4 bases and J gave up 6 bases; unmatched junction bases: 3. This CDR3 region has 12 residues. CDR3 loop: CASSSTGLEQYF. CDR3 bases: TGTGCCAGCAGCTCGACAGGGCTCGAGCAGTACTTC.

This chain links TRBV4-3 with TRBJ2-2; 14 bases match TRBD2. The V gene's germline CDR1 is LGHNA and CDR2 YSLEER. The junction had 13 bases not matched to a gene; V was cut back by 1 base and J by 9 bases. The CDR3 has 19 residues. CDR3: CASSQGIGLAGGGFRELFF. The CDR3 region has the DNA TGCGCCAGCAGCCAAGGGATCGGACTAGCGGGGGGAGGCTTCCGGGAGCTGTTTTTT.

The chain joins TRBV28 to TRBJ1-2; maybe TRBD1 (6 bases). V lost 6 bases, J lost 7 bases, and 15 bases lay in between. This CDR3 has 13 amino acids. The germline CDR1 and CDR2 sequences are MDHEN and SYDVKM. CDR3 region: CASRQSGVGGYTF. The CDR3 DNA reads as TGTGCCAGCAGGCAGTCAGGGGTAGGTGGCTACACCTTC.

The table lists this clone with a count of one. V is TRBV11-1 and J is TRBJ1-2; D ambiguous. CDR1 and CDR2 (germline): SGHAT, FQDESV (reference sequence). V was trimmed by 1 base and J by 0 bases, leaving 3 bases between them. CDR3 length: 13 amino acids. The CDR3 protein is CASSLGANYGYTF. CDR3 DNA: TGTGCCAGCAGCTTAGGAGCTAACTATGGCTACACCTTC.

The rearrangement links TRBV7-2 to TRBJ1-1; D is undetermined. The CDR3 runs 17 residues. Trimming pared 4 bases from V and 1 base from J, leaving 19 bases between. The germline gives CDR1 SGHTA, CDR2 FQGNSA. The CDR3 protein is CASSYPPPGGWNTEAFF. The CDR3 DNA is TGTGCCAGCAGCTATCCCCCGCCGGGAGGATGGAACACTGAAGCTTTCTTT. The full variable domain, rest sourced from reference TRBV7-2 and TRBJ1-1, is GAGVSQSPSNKVTEKGKDVELRCDPISGHTALYWYRQSLGQGLEFLIYFQGNSAPDKSGLPSDRFSAERTGGSVSTLTIQRTQQEDSAVYLCASSYPPPGGWNTEAFFGQGTRLTVV.

The rearrangement joins TRBV9 to TRBJ1-1; 8 positions match TRBD1. There are 14 residues in the CDR3. The V segment lost 4 bases and the J segment 7 bases; nucleotides outside the gene matches: 9. Per the germline V gene, CDR1 is SGDLS and CDR2 is YYNGEE. CDR3 nucleotide sequence: TGTGCCAGCAGCAGACAGGGGCCTGGGGGTGAAGCTTTCTTT. Translated: CASSRQGPGGEAFF.